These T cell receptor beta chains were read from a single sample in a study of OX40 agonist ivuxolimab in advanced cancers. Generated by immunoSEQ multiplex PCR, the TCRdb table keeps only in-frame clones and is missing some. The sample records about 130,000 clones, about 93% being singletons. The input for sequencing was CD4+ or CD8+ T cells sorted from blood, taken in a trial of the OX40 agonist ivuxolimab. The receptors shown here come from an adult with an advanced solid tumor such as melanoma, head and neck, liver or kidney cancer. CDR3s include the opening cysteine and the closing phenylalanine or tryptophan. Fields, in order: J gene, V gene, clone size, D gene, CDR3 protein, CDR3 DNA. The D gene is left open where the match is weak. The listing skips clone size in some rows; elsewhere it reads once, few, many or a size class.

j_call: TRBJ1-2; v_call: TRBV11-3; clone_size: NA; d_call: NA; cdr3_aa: CASSLEGKVGGYTF; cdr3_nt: TGTGCCAGCAGCTTAGAGGGCAAGGTCGGTGGCTACACCTTC
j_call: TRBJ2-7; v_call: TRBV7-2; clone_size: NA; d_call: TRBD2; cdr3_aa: CASSLVGPSGGYDYEQYF; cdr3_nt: TGTGCCAGCAGCTTAGTGGGGCCTAGCGGGGGATACGACTACGAGCAGTACTTC
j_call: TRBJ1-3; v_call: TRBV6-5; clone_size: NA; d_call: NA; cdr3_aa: CASSAVDRAGNTIYF; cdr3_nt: TGTGCCAGCAGTGCTGTCGACCGAGCTGGAAACACCATATATTTT
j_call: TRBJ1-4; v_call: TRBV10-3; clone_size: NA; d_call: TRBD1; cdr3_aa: CAIRRTGLEKLFF; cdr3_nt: TGTGCCATCAGGCGGACAGGGCTTGAAAAACTGTTTTTT
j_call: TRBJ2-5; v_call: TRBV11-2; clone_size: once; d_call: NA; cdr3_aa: CASLEGETQYF; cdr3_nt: TGTGCCAGCCTCGAGGGAGAGACCCAGTACTTC
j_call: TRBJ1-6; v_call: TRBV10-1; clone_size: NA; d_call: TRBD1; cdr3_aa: CASSELTGDNSPLHF; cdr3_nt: TGCGCCAGCAGTGAGTTGACAGGGGATAATTCACCCCTCCACTTT
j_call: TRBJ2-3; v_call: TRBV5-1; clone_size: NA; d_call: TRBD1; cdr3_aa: CASSPDRGRTDTQYF; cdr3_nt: TGCGCCAGCAGCCCGGACAGGGGGAGGACAGATACGCAGTATTTT
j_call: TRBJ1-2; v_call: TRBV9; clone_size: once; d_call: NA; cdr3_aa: CASSPTVGTYYGYTF; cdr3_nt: TGTGCCAGCAGCCCCACGGTAGGGACCTACTATGGCTACACCTTC
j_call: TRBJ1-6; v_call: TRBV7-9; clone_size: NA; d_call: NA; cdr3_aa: CASSLDRSSYNSPLHF; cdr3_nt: TGTGCCAGCAGCTTGGACCGGAGCTCCTATAATTCACCCCTCCACTTT
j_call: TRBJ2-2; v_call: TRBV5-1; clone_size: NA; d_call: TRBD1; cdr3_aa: CASLSTGGLTGELFF; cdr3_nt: TGCGCCAGCCTTTCTACAGGGGGCCTCACCGGGGAGCTGTTTTTT